The 21 T cell receptor beta chains below all came from one sample that was sequenced in a study of beta chain features in type 1 diabetes. Expressed TCRB transcripts were sequenced because the entire RNA isolate underwent reverse transcription. Generated by immunoSEQ multiplex PCR, the TCRdb table keeps only in-frame clones and is missing some. Of 200,000 to 300,000 clones in the sample, 13% to 15% were seen once. Sequenced sample: naive CD4+ T cells from blood. Source of these receptors: a middle-aged woman in good health.

The chain joins TRBV6-1 to TRBJ2-3; maybe TRBD2 (5 bases). Germline V gives CDR1 MNHNS, CDR2 SASEGT. This CDR3 spans 15 amino acids. V was shortened by 7 bases and J by 1 base, with 15 bases between the two germline ends. The CDR3 DNA reads as TGTGCCAGCAACTCTGGCGGGTCCGGCACAGATACGCAGTATTTT. It is translated as CASNSGGSGTDTQYF.

The sample holds a few counts of this clone. V usage is TRBV6-5 and J usage is TRBJ1-6; TRBD1 matches 9 bases. After removal of 7 bases from V and 6 bases from J, the junction contained 1 base not matched to a gene. The CDR3 contains 13 residues. The V gene's germline CDR1 is MNHEY and CDR2 SVGAGI. The CDR3 here is CASMTGGNSPLHF. The CDR3 coding sequence is TGTGCCAGCATGACAGGGGGTAATTCACCCCTCCACTTT.

The rearrangement links TRBV5-1 to TRBJ1-2; 7 nucleotides line up with TRBD1. Germline values: CDR1 SGHRS, CDR2 YFSETQ. Germline trimming cut 0 bases from V and 2 bases from J; bases unmatched to any gene: 7. This CDR3 is built from 16 residues. CDR3 region: CASSLAPGGANYGYTF. In nucleotides, the CDR3 is TGCGCCAGCAGCTTGGCCCCAGGGGGAGCCAACTATGGCTACACCTTC.

The table lists this clone with a count of one. The V gene is TRBV11-3, the J gene TRBJ2-2; 10 bases fit TRBD1. V gave up 4 bases and J gave up 7 bases; unmatched junction bases: 6. The CDR3 loop spans 15 amino acids. From germline, CDR1 is SGHNT and CDR2 YENEEA. This CDR3 reads CASSSDRGRSGELFF. DNA for the CDR3: TGTGCCAGCAGCTCTGACAGGGGGCGGAGCGGGGAGCTGTTTTTT.

CDR3 in amino acids: CASSPGLASNEQFF. Here the CDR3 DNA reads TGTGCCAGCAGCCCTGGACTAGCGAGCAATGAGCAGTTCTTC. This rearrangement joins TRBV2 to TRBJ2-1, with 9 bases lining up with TRBD2. Looked up from germline, CDR1 is SNHLY and CDR2 is FYNNEI. The V gene end was trimmed by 6 bases and the J gene end by 6 bases; junction bases not matched to a gene: 6. This CDR3 is 14 amino acids long.

The rearrangement uses TRBV4-1 and TRBJ2-3, with TRBD2 identical over 7 bases. CDR1 and CDR2 (germline): MGHRA, YSYEKL. After removal of 6 bases from V and 4 bases from J, the junction contained 13 bases not matched to a gene. The CDR3 contains 16 residues. The CDR3 region is CASSSLGGGSADTQYF. Here the CDR3 DNA reads TGCGCCAGCAGTTCCCTCGGCGGGGGTTCGGCAGATACGCAGTATTTT.

This clone was detected only a few times. The V call is TRBV5-8, the J call TRBJ2-3; the match to TRBD2 covers 9 bases. The CDR3 runs 16 residues. With 4 bases clipped from V and 1 base from J, the junction kept 7 bases outside the gene matches. CDR1 SGHTS and CDR2 YDEGEE come from the germline V gene. CDR3 in DNA: TGTGCCAGCAGCCTTGGGGTAGCGGGGGGCACAGATACGCAGTATTTT. It specifies CASSLGVAGGTDTQYF.

This clone was detected a few times. The chain has TRBV10-3 and TRBJ2-7; tentative D call: TRBD1 (6 bases). CDR3 length: 14 residues. V lost 8 bases and J 0 bases, leaving 14 bases between the germline ends. Germline V gene lookup returns CDR1 ENHRY and CDR2 SYGVKD. In DNA, the CDR3 is TGTGCCATCGGACTTCAGGGGAGCTCCTACGAGCAGTACTTC. Residues: CAIGLQGSSYEQYF.

The rearrangement links TRBV10-3 to TRBJ1-6, with D possibly TRBD1 on 6 matching bases. The CDR3 extends over 16 amino acids. Germline CDR1 ENHRY, CDR2 SYGVKD. Trimming pared 9 bases from V and 0 bases from J, leaving 15 bases between. CDR3 residues: CAIGGRGSSYNSPLHF. The CDR3 DNA follows: TGTGCCATAGGGGGTCGGGGAAGCTCCTATAATTCACCCCTCCACTTT.

The V and J genes are TRBV7-9 and TRBJ2-1; TRBD2 agrees at 7 bases. With V trimmed by 6 bases and J by 3 bases, 5 bases remained unmatched. The germline CDR1 and CDR2 sequences are SEHNR and FQNEAQ (reference sequence). CDR3 length equals 14 residues. The CDR3 DNA is TGTGCCAGCAGAACAACGGGGGGCTACAATGAGCAGTTCTTC. This encodes CASRTTGGYNEQFF.

V and J are TRBV2 and TRBJ1-5; D is unresolved. The V end lost 5 bases, the J end lost 6 bases, and 14 bases lay between the germline ends. Germline V gives CDR1 SNHLY, CDR2 FYNNEI. The CDR3 spans 14 residues. CDR3 protein: CASSSPAVGQPQHF. CDR3 in DNA: TGTGCCAGCAGTTCGCCAGCGGTAGGTCAGCCCCAGCATTTT.

This rearrangement joins TRBV6-1 to TRBJ2-1, with 8 bases matching TRBD2. CDR3 length: 17 residues. The germline gives CDR1 MNHNS, CDR2 SASEGT. The V and J ends lost 1 base and 5 bases, in that order; junction bases with no gene match: 10. Here the CDR3 reads CASSEGLRLAGDNEQFF. DNA for the CDR3: TGTGCCAGCAGTGAAGGGCTGAGGCTAGCGGGCGACAATGAGCAGTTCTTC.

Only a few counts were recorded for this clone. This chain connects TRBV18 to TRBJ1-6, with a possible D match to TRBD1 (6 bases). Deletions cut 5 bases from V and 8 bases from J, with 13 bases between. This CDR3 contains 14 residues. Germline V CDR1 and CDR2: KGHSH, LQKENI. The CDR3 reads CASSSGTTDSPLHF. CDR3 DNA sequence: TGTGCCAGCTCATCCGGGACAACGGATTCACCCCTCCACTTT.

The sample holds a few counts of this clone. The chain's CDR3 is CASSSGWGPSQPQHF. CDR3 DNA: TGTGCCAGCAGTTCAGGGTGGGGGCCGAGTCAGCCCCAGCATTTT. The chain employs TRBV6-5 and TRBJ1-5; possible D gene TRBD1, 6 bases. CDR1 and CDR2 from the germline V gene are MNHEY and SVGAGI. V was cut by 4 bases and J by 6 bases, with 16 bases left in between. This CDR3 contains 15 residues.

This chain joins TRBV5-4 and TRBJ2-3; 7 bases are a match to TRBD2. The CDR3 loop spans 16 amino acids. Germline values: CDR1 SGHNT, CDR2 YYREEE (reference sequence). V lost 5 bases, J lost 0 bases, and 9 bases stayed unmatched. In DNA form, the CDR3 reads TGTGCCAGCAGAACCGGGACTACAGTTAGCACAGATACGCAGTATTTT. This encodes CASRTGTTVSTDTQYF.

This clone was seen a few times. The chain is built from TRBV29-1 and TRBJ1-5; D is undetermined. CDR3 length equals 13 residues. Germline V lookup: CDR1 SQVTM, CDR2 ANQGSEA. V was shortened by 4 bases and J by 1 base, with 8 bases between the two germline ends. CDR3 nucleotide sequence: TGCAGCGTTGTTTTTCAGAGCAATCAGCCCCAGCATTTT. Encoded protein: CSVVFQSNQPQHF.

CDR3 nucleotides: TGCGCCAGCAGCTTGCCCACTTCTGAAGCTTTCTTT. Translating gives CASSLPTSEAFF. The rearrangement joins TRBV5-1 to TRBJ1-1; D is unresolved. V was pared by 1 base and J by 6 bases, with 7 bases between. Germline values: CDR1 SGHRS, CDR2 YFSETQ. The CDR3 runs 12 residues.

Regarding this clone: Within the sample, other DNA sequences also encode this same CDR3. The rearrangement joins TRBV5-1 to TRBJ2-2; TRBD1 might be the D (6 bases). Germline assignment: CDR1 SGHRS and CDR2 YFSETQ. The CDR3 has 15 residues. The V end was cut by 2 bases, the J end by 0 bases, with 8 bases between. CDR3 nucleotides: TGCGCCAGCAGCTTCGGACAGCCGAACACCGGGGAGCTGTTTTTT. It is translated as CASSFGQPNTGELFF.

CDR3 sequence reads: CASSLDHPASGLSGYTF. The CDR3 bases are TGTGCCAGCAGCTTAGATCATCCCGCATCGGGACTGAGTGGCTACACCTTC. The chain links TRBV7-6 to TRBJ1-2, with D tentatively TRBD1 (5 bases). V was pared by 1 base and J by 7 bases, with 22 bases between. This CDR3 has 17 amino acids. In germline, CDR1 is SGHVS, CDR2 FNYEAQ.

As DNA, the CDR3 is TGTGCCAGCAGCGCCGTCGGGTCTCTAGCCAAAAACATTCAGTACTTC. Protein: CASSAVGSLAKNIQYF. V gene TRBV9 combines with J gene TRBJ2-4; D not resolved. CDR3 length: 16 amino acids. V gave up 3 bases and J gave up 0 bases, with 13 bases separating them. Germline assignment: CDR1 SGDLS and CDR2 YYNGEE.

The V and J genes are TRBV12-5 and TRBJ2-1, with 13 bases lining up with TRBD2. The germline CDR1 and CDR2 sequences are LGHNT and FRNRAP. The CDR3 spans 17 residues. With V trimmed by 5 bases and J by 0 bases, 4 bases remained unmatched. For the CDR3, the DNA is TGTGCTAGTGGTGGGACTAGCGGGGCCGCCTCCTACAATGAGCAGTTCTTC. Its translation is CASGGTSGAASYNEQFF. Drawing the rest from reference TRBV12-5 and TRBJ2-1, the complete variable domain is DARVTQTPRHKVTEMGQEVTMRCQPILGHNTVFWYRQTMMQGLELLAYFRNRAPLDDSGMPKDRFSAEMPDATLATLKIQPSEPRDSAVYFCASGGTSGAASYNEQFFGPGTRLTVL.